One T cell receptor beta chain is described in this entry. This clonotype has a single count. There is no known antigen for this receptor. The record has no base qualities; no much larger clone is one base away. On its own, one read is weak support. This entry belongs to a study of CD8 T cells in Susac syndrome (dated by TCRdb to 2018 to 2020). Some background on the complete study: Whether CD8+ T cell activation and differentiation in Susac syndrome was antigen driven was tested using repertoire sequencing.

RNA was extracted using the RNeasy kit, and roughly 0.5 to 1 microgram was reverse transcribed with random hexamers. The immunoSEQ multiplex PCR assay, which covers 54 Vbeta and 13 Jbeta segments, was used to amplify TCR beta CDR3 regions. PCR amplification bias was corrected using a synthetic template baseline for primer optimization and computational correction. Processing in the source paper ran as follows. Reads were annotated to V, D and J genes per IMGT and analyzed with immunoSEQ Analyzer, keeping only productive sequences. Clonality was computed as one minus Shannon entropy normalized by log2 of the number of productive unique sequences. For each patient and control, public and private clones were evaluated among the 100 most prevalent clones. A clone was defined as Susac-specific if it was absent from the healthy and MS cohorts, from about 1,100 published viral clones and from other ImmuneACCESS disease sequences. TCRdb reprocessed the public reads (quality trimming at Q25 with fastp, clone calling with MiXCR) and kept in-frame beta chains. CDR3 protein duplicates are merged, each entry listing the most common genes and DNA. The V and J calls, along with clone size, are taken from TCRdb and not from the paper's own processing. The sample profile shows roughly 200,000 distinct CDR3 sequences; approximately 94% of them were found once. Roughly 0.095% of the sample is taken by the ten largest.

Peripheral blood CD8+ and CD4+ T cells from healthy donors, Susac syndrome patients and multiple sclerosis patients were profiled using high-throughput TCR beta sequencing. The multiple sclerosis controls were treatment-naive patients whose relapsing-remitting disease, either stable or active, fulfilled the revised McDonald criteria. CD8+ TEMRA cells were enriched by FACS, while bulk CD8+ and CD4+ T cells were purified by magnetic negative isolation. Blood was drawn into EDTA tubes, processed within 24 hours, and PBMCs were isolated by density gradient centrifugation. PBMCs intended for TCR sequencing were cryopreserved in liquid nitrogen and thawed later in a water bath at 37 degrees C. The sorted or isolated CD4+, CD8+ and CD8+ TEMRA cells had a purity of 90% or higher. Trimming at the junction amounts to 3 bases on V and 4 bases on J, and the germline ends lie 7 bases apart. The germline V gene encodes CDR1 DFQATT and CDR2 SNEGSKA (reference sequence). Spanning cysteine to phenylalanine, the CDR3 consists of 12 amino acids. Just the 36-base CDR3 DNA is kept, in frame starting at base 1.

Broader findings and caveats from the paper: The study acknowledged that relatively few individuals were included in the TCR sequencing and HLA analysis.

The TCR sequence derives from a human donor with multiple sclerosis. The rearrangement joined TRBV20-1 to TRBJ2-1, and perhaps TRBD2 as D gene, on 5 matching bases. Specimen: CD4+ T cells from PBMCs. The CDR3 sequence is CSASRGYNEQFF. In nucleotides, the sequence is TGCAGTGCTAGTCGGGGATACAATGAGCAGTTCTTC.